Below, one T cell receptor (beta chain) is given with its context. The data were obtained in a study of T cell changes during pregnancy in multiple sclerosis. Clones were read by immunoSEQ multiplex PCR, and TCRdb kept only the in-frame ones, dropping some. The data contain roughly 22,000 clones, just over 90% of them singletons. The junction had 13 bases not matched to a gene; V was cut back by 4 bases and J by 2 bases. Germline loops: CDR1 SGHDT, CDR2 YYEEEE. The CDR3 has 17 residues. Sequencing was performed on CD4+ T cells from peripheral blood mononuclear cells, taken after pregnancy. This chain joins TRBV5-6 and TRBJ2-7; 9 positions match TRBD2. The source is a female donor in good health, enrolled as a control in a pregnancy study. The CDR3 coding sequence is TGTGCCAGCAGCCCTATCCTTAGTAGCGGGGGCCCCTACGAGCAGTACTTC. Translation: CASSPILSSGGPYEQYF.